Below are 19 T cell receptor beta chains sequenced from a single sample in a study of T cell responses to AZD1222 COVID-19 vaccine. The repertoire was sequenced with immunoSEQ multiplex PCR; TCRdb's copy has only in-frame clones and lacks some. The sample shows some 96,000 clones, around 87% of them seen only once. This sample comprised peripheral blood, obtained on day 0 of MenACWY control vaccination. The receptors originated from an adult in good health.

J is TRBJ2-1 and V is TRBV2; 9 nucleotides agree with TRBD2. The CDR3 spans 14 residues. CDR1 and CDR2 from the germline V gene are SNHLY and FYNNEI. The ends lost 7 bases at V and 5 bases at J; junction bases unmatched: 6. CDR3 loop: CASKEAGGNNEQFF. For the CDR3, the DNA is TGTGCCAGCAAGGAAGCGGGGGGAAACAATGAGCAGTTCTTC.

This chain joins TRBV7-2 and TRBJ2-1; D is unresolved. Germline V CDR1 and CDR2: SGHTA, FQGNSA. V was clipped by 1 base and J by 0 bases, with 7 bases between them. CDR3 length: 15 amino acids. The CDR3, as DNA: TGTGCCAGCAGCTTAGAGGTGAGCTCCTACAATGAGCAGTTCTTC. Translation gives CASSLEVSSYNEQFF.

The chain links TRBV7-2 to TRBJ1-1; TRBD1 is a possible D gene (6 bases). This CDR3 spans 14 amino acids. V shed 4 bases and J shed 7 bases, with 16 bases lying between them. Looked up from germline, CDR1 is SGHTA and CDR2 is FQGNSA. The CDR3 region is CASSSQGTPLEAFF. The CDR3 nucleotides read TGTGCCAGCAGCTCCCAGGGGACCCCCCTTGAAGCTTTCTTT.

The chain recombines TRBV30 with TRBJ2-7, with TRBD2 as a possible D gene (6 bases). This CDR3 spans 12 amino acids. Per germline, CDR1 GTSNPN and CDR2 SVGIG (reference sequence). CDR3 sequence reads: CALDGGEYEQYF. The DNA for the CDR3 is TGTGCTCTGGACGGCGGGGAGTACGAGCAGTACTTC.

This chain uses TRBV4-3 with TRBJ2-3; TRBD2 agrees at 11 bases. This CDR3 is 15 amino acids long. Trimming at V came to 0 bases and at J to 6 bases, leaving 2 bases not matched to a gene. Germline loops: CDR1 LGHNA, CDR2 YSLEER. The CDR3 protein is CASSQELAGVDTQYF. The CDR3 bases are TGCGCCAGCAGCCAAGAACTAGCGGGAGTGGATACGCAGTATTTT.

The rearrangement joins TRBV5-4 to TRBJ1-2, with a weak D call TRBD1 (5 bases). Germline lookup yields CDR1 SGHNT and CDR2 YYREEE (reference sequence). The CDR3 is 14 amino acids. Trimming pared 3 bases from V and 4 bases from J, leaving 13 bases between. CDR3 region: CASSSPGTPYGYTF. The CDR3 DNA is TGTGCCAGCAGCTCTCCCGGGACTCCCTATGGCTACACCTTC. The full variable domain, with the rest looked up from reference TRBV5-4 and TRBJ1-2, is ETGVTQSPTHLIKTRGQQVTLRCSSQSGHNTVSWYQQALGQGPQFIFQYYREEENGRGNFPPRFSGLQFPNYSSELNVNALELDDSALYLCASSSPGTPYGYTFGSGTRLTVV.

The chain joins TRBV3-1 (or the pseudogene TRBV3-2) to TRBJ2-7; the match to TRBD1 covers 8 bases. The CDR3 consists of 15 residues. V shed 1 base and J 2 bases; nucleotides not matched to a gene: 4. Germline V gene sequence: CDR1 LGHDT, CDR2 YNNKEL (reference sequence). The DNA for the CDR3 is TGTGCCAGCAGCCAAGGGACAGGGAATGCCTACGAGCAGTACTTC. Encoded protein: CASSQGTGNAYEQYF.

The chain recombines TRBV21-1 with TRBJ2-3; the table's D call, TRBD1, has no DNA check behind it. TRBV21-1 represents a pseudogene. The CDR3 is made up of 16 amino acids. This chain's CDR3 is CASSKGGQGATDTQYF. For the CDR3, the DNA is TGTGCCAGCAGCAAAGGAGGACAGGGGGCGACAGATACGCAGTATTTT.

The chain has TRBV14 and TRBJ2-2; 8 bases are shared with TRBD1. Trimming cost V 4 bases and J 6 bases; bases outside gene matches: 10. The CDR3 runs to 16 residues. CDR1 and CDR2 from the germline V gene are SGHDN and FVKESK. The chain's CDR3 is CASSPLAGGNSGELFF. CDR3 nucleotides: TGTGCCAGCAGCCCTCTGGCAGGGGGCAATTCCGGGGAGCTGTTTTTT.

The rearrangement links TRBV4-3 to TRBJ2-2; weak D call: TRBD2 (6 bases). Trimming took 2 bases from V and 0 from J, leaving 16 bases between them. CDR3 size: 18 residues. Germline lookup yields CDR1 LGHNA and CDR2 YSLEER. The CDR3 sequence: CASSQLPTGTANTGELFF. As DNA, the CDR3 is TGCGCCAGCAGCCAACTCCCAACCGGGACTGCGAACACCGGGGAGCTGTTTTTT.

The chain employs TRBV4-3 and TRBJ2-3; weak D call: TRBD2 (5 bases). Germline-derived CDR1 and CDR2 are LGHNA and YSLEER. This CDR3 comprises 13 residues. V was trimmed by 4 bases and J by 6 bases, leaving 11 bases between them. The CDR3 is CASSLRTGDTQYF. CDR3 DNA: TGCGCCAGCAGCCTACGGACTGGGGATACGCAGTATTTT.

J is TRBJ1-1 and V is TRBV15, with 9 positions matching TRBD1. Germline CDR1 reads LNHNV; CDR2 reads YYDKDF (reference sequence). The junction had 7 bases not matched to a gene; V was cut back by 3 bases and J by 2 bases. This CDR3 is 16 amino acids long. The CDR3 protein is CATSRAGTGLNTEAFF. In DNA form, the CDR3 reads TGTGCCACCAGCAGGGCCGGGACAGGGCTTAACACTGAAGCTTTCTTT.

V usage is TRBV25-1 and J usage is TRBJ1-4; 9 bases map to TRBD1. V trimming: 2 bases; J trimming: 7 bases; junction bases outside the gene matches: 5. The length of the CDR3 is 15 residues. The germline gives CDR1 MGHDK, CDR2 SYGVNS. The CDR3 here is CASSEPQGASEKLFF. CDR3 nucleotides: TGTGCCAGCAGTGAACCACAGGGGGCGAGTGAAAAACTGTTTTTT.

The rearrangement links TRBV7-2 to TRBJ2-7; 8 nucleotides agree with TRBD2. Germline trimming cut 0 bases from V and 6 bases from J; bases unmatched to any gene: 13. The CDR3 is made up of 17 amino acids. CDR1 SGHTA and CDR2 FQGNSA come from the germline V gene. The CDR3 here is CASSLALRRGRSVEQYF. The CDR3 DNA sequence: TGTGCCAGCAGCTTAGCGCTTCGACGCGGGAGGTCAGTCGAGCAGTACTTC.

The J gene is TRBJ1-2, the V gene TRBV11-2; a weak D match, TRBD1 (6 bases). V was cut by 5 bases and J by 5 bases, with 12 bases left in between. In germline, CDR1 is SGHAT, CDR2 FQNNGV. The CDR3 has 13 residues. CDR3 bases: TGTGCCAGCAGCGTAGGTCAGGGGTATGGCTACACCTTC. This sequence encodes CASSVGQGYGYTF.

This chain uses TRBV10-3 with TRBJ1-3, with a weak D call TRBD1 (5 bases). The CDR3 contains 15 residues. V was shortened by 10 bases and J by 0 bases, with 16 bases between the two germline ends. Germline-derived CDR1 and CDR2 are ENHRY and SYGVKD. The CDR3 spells CATRDSRSSGNTIYF. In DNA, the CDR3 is TGTGCCACCCGGGACTCCAGAAGCTCTGGAAACACCATATATTTT.

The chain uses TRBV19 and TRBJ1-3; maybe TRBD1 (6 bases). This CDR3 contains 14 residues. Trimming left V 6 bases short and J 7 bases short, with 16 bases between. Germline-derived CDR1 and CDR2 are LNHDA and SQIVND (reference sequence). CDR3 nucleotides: TGTGCCAGTAGCGATCAGGGGATCCGGAACACCATATATTTT. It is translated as CASSDQGIRNTIYF.

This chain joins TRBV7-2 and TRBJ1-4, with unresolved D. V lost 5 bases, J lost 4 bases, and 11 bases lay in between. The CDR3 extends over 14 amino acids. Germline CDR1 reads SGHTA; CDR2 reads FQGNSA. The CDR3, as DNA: TGTGCCAGCAGCCAGACAAGGAGTAATGAAAAACTGTTTTTT. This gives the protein CASSQTRSNEKLFF.

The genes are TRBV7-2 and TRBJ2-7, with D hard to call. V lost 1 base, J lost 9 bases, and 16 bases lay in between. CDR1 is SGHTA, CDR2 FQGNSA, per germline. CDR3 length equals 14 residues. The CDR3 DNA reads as TGTGCCAGCAGCTTAGAGGGATCCTTCTTGCCGCAGTACTTC. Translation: CASSLEGSFLPQYF.